This T cell receptor (beta chain) was identified during a study of OX40 agonist ivuxolimab in advanced cancers. Study overall: Ivuxolimab, which patients received intravenously every 2 weeks, was dosed at 0.01 to 10 mg/kg. Those treated in dose escalation had hepatocellular carcinoma, melanoma, renal cell cancer or head and neck cancer. Having had anti-PD-1, anti-PD-L1 or anti-CTLA-4 therapy before was allowed, and approximately 40% had some. One patient with hepatocellular carcinoma and two with cutaneous melanoma, three in all, had partial responses.

This clone is judged medium-sized (0.01 to 0.1%). Assay: immunoSEQ multiplex PCR; the TCRdb copy retains only in-frame clones and omits some. The repertoire holds more than 40,000 clones, with 91% as singletons. J gave up 8 bases and V 0 bases, and 7 bases lay outside the gene matches. Germline loops: CDR1 MRHNA, CDR2 SNTAGT. CDR3 length equals 16 residues. The chain carries TRBV6-4 and TRBJ2-1; the match to TRBD2 covers 10 bases. The sample in question was CD4+ or CD8+ T cells sorted from blood, obtained in a trial of the OX40 agonist ivuxolimab. The source is an adult with an advanced solid tumor such as melanoma, head and neck, liver or kidney cancer. CDR3 amino acids: CASSDSASGGFDEQFF. CDR3 nucleotides: TGTGCCAGCAGTGACTCGGCTAGCGGGGGTTTTGATGAGCAGTTCTTC.